Listed here are 12 T cell receptor beta chains from one sample, sequenced in a study of beta chain features in type 1 diabetes. For these TCRs, the target antigens are not known. General observations from the study: For Type 1 diabetes patients, all four CD4+ subsets carried TCRB CDR3s that were moderately but significantly shorter.

Expressed TCRB transcripts were sequenced because the entire RNA isolate underwent reverse transcription. TCRdb keeps only in-frame clones here, not all; method: immunoSEQ multiplex PCR. The sample includes hundreds of thousands of clones, 13% seen only once; the top ten take less than 0.025%. What was sequenced was naive CD4+ T cells from blood. The receptors originated from a man aged 18 to 30 with type 1 diabetes.

This clone was seen only a few times. The chain carries TRBV5-1 and TRBJ2-3; no firm D call. Germline V gene data show CDR1 as SGHRS and CDR2 as YFSETQ. The CDR3 extends over 16 amino acids. V gave up 0 bases and J gave up 0 bases, with 11 bases separating them. The CDR3 loop is CASSLDSYSSTDTQYF. The CDR3 DNA reads as TGCGCCAGCAGCTTGGACAGCTATTCTAGCACAGATACGCAGTATTTT.

This clone was found a few times. This chain links TRBV10-3 with TRBJ2-7; D is possibly TRBD1 (5 bases). V was trimmed by 3 bases and J by 0 bases, leaving 12 bases between them. The CDR3 is 15 amino acids. Germline CDR1 ENHRY, CDR2 SYGVKD. The CDR3 protein is CAISERGAHSYEQYF. In nucleotides, the CDR3 is TGTGCCATCAGTGAACGTGGGGCCCACTCCTACGAGCAGTACTTC.

In this sample, this clone turned up a few times. This sample also contains other DNA sequences that code for the same CDR3. The chain employs TRBV18 and TRBJ1-1, with D uncertain. V lost 2 bases and J 0 bases, leaving 4 bases between the germline ends. The CDR3 extends over 13 amino acids. Germline loops: CDR1 KGHSH, CDR2 LQKENI. The CDR3 loop reads CASSPSLNTEAFF. The CDR3, as DNA: TGTGCCAGCTCACCATCCCTGAACACTGAAGCTTTCTTT.

This chain joins TRBV19 and TRBJ1-1; TRBD1 matches at 7 bases. The J segment lost 5 bases and the V segment lost 7 bases, leaving 4 bases of the junction unmatched. Germline V gene data show CDR1 as LNHDA and CDR2 as SQIVND (reference sequence). The length of the CDR3 is 12 residues. CDR3 in DNA: TGTGCCAGTAATGACAGGGTGACTGAAGCTTTCTTT. Its translation: CASNDRVTEAFF. The complete variable domain, with remaining parts taken from reference TRBV19 and TRBJ1-1, reads DGGITQSPKYLFRKEGQNVTLSCEQNLNHDAMYWYRQDPGQGLRLIYYSQIVNDFQKGDIAEGYSVSREKKESFPLTVTSAQKNPTAFYLCASNDRVTEAFFGQGTRLTVV.

A few counts support this clone. The gene calls are TRBV6-4 and TRBJ2-6, with D perhaps TRBD1 (7 bases). With 3 bases removed from V and 12 bases from J, the gap between germline ends came to 21 bases. Germline V gene lookup returns CDR1 MRHNA and CDR2 SNTAGT. This CDR3 is built from 16 residues. The CDR3 nucleotides are TGTGCCAGCAGTGATTCGCCCCTTCAGGGGGGAGGCGTCCTGACTTTC. Translation gives CASSDSPLQGGGVLTF.

About this clone itself: Other DNA variants within this sample encode the same CDR3. V usage is TRBV30 and J usage is TRBJ2-7; D is unclear. V was clipped by 3 bases and J by 4 bases, with 7 bases between them. This CDR3 is built from 11 residues. CDR1 and CDR2 from the germline V gene are GTSNPN and SVGIG (reference sequence). The CDR3 DNA is TGTGCCTGGAGCCGGATTTACGAGCAGTACTTC. Its protein is CAWSRIYEQYF.

The rearrangement joins TRBV7-2 to TRBJ2-1, with 11 bases matching TRBD2. Per germline, CDR1 SGHTA and CDR2 FQGNSA. Trimming took 1 base from V and 6 from J; bases not matched to a gene: 5. The CDR3 has 16 residues. Here the CDR3 DNA reads TGTGCCAGCAGCTTAGTTAGCGGGGGGGCCCTCAATGAGCAGTTCTTC. Protein product: CASSLVSGGALNEQFF. The full variable domain, in which reference TRBV7-2 and TRBJ2-1 provide the parts outside the CDR3, is GAGVSQSPSNKVTEKGKDVELRCDPISGHTALYWYRQSLGQGLEFLIYFQGNSAPDKSGLPSDRFSAERTGGSVSTLTIQRTQQEDSAVYLCASSLVSGGALNEQFFGPGTRLTVL.

This clone has more than one count but fewer than ten. This chain links TRBV27 with TRBJ1-1, with D maybe TRBD1 (5 bases). Germline CDR1 and CDR2: MNHEY and SMNVEV (reference sequence). CDR3 length equals 14 residues. V was clipped by 2 bases and J by 2 bases, with 9 bases between them. The CDR3 DNA is TGTGCCAGCAGTTTAGGGGGGAGAAACACTGAAGCTTTCTTT. It yields the protein CASSLGGRNTEAFF.

The V and J genes are TRBV10-2 and TRBJ1-1; D gene unclear. This CDR3 is 13 amino acids long. V lost 3 bases and J lost 2, with 7 bases in between. Per germline, CDR1 WSHSY and CDR2 SAAADI. The CDR3 DNA reads TGCGCCAGCAGTGATGAGGCAAACACTGAAGCTTTCTTT. Its protein product is CASSDEANTEAFF.

The genes are TRBV13 and TRBJ2-3; D ambiguous. V lost 1 base, J lost 6 bases, and 17 bases lay in between. The CDR3 has 16 residues. Germline CDR1 reads PRHDT; CDR2 reads FYEKMQ (reference sequence). The CDR3 protein is CASSLEPSPSGDTQYF. The CDR3, as DNA: TGTGCCAGCAGCTTAGAACCCAGCCCCTCTGGCGATACGCAGTATTTT.

Only a few counts were recorded for this clone. This chain uses TRBV18 with TRBJ2-3; 7 bases are shared with TRBD2. Germline assignment: CDR1 KGHSH and CDR2 LQKENI. The junction had 5 bases not matched to a gene; V was cut back by 5 bases and J by 3 bases. CDR3 length equals 14 residues. The CDR3 sequence: CASSSTGRTDTQYF. The CDR3, as DNA: TGTGCCAGCTCAAGTACCGGGAGGACAGATACGCAGTATTTT.

The rearrangement uses TRBV18 and TRBJ1-1, with D unresolved. This CDR3 is built from 14 residues. CDR1 is KGHSH, CDR2 LQKENI, per germline. Trimming pared 0 bases from V and 1 base from J, leaving 6 bases between. Written as DNA, the CDR3 is TGTGCCAGCTCACCACCGGGAGGGAACACTGAAGCTTTCTTT. As protein: CASSPPGGNTEAFF. Variable domain in full (rest from reference TRBV18 and TRBJ1-1): NAGVMQNPRHLVRRRGQEARLRCSPMKGHSHVYWYRQLPEEGLKFMVYLQKENIIDESGMPKERFSAEFPKEGPSILRIQQVVRGDSAAYFCASSPPGGNTEAFFGQGTRLTVV.